The 8 T cell receptor beta chains below were found in one sample sequenced in a study of shared clonotypes between healthy human individuals. Terminally differentiated effector memory CD45RA+ cells were excluded by CCR7 positive selection of CD45RO-negative cells. Some clones are missing from TCRdb's copy, which holds only in-frame ones; the method was immunoSEQ multiplex PCR. The table records about 1,900,000 clones, about 95% of them present only once. Sequenced: naive CD8+ T cells sorted from blood. These receptors came from a man between 18 and 29 years old in good health.

This chain uses TRBV7-3 with TRBJ1-1; TRBD1 matches 10 bases. The ends lost 5 bases at V and 4 bases at J; junction bases unmatched: 4. Germline loops: CDR1 SGHTA, CDR2 FQGTGA. The CDR3 has 14 amino acids. This chain's CDR3 is CASSQTGGGTEAFF. CDR3 bases: TGTGCCAGCAGCCAGACAGGGGGCGGCACTGAAGCTTTCTTT.

The rearrangement uses TRBV7-9 and TRBJ2-5; 11 bases line up with TRBD2. The length of the CDR3 is 16 residues. Looked up from germline, CDR1 is SEHNR and CDR2 is FQNEAQ (reference sequence). V was clipped by 1 base and J by 5 bases; unmatched bases: 6. The CDR3 here is CASSLVLAGGSETQYF. The CDR3 DNA reads TGTGCCAGCAGCTTAGTTCTAGCGGGAGGCTCGGAGACCCAGTACTTC.

This clone was recorded a few times. The gene calls are TRBV7-9 and TRBJ1-2, with a weak D call TRBD1 (6 bases). CDR3 length equals 15 residues. Between the trimmed V and J ends, which lost 7 bases and 6 bases, there was a span of 21 bases. From germline, CDR1 is SEHNR and CDR2 FQNEAQ (reference sequence). CDR3 sequence: CASNPILRQGHGYTF. The DNA for the CDR3 is TGTGCCAGCAACCCAATCCTCCGGCAGGGGCATGGCTACACCTTC. The entire variable domain, with the rest obtained from reference TRBV7-9 and TRBJ1-2, is as follows: DTGVSQNPRHKITKRGQNVTFRCDPISEHNRLYWYRQTLGQGPEFLTYFQNEAQLEKSRLLSDRFSAERPKGSFSTLEIQRTEQGDSAMYLCASNPILRQGHGYTFGSGTRLTVV.

This clone was counted a few times. The genes are TRBV11-2 and TRBJ2-2; 7 bases map to TRBD1. V dropped 5 bases and J dropped 7; count of bases not matched to a gene: 13. This CDR3 spans 16 amino acids. Germline V lookup: CDR1 SGHAT, CDR2 FQNNGV. The CDR3 loop is CASSPPRTGVDGELFF. The CDR3 DNA follows: TGTGCCAGCAGCCCGCCGCGAACAGGGGTGGACGGGGAGCTGTTTTTT.

The V gene is TRBV4-1, the J gene TRBJ2-5, with 8 bases lining up with TRBD1. The CDR3 has 14 residues. With V trimmed by 3 bases and J by 5 bases, 5 bases remained unmatched. Germline values: CDR1 MGHRA, CDR2 YSYEKL. CDR3 in DNA: TGCGCCAGCAGCCACCGACAGGGGTTGGAGACCCAGTACTTC. This codes for CASSHRQGLETQYF.

This sequence joins TRBV2 and TRBJ2-7; no clear D. CDR1 and CDR2 from the germline V gene are SNHLY and FYNNEI. The CDR3 length is 12 residues. V dropped 5 bases and J dropped 3 bases, with 8 bases sitting between them. The CDR3 DNA reads as TGTGCCAGCAGTAATCGGAACTACGAGCAGTACTTC. Translation: CASSNRNYEQYF.

Comment on this clone: Other DNA variants within this sample encode the same CDR3. The chain combines TRBV9 with TRBJ1-2, with D perhaps matching TRBD1 (5 bases). CDR1 and CDR2 (germline): SGDLS, YYNGEE. The CDR3 extends over 14 amino acids. Deletions cut 0 bases from V and 0 bases from J, with 6 bases between. CDR3 bases: TGTGCCAGCAGCGTAGGGGGGGCTAACTATGGCTACACCTTC. Protein sequence: CASSVGGANYGYTF.

The CDR3 loop is CASSTDREGSYNSPLHF. CDR3 bases: TGTGCCAGCAGCACCGACAGGGAAGGCTCCTATAATTCACCCCTCCACTTT. The rearrangement uses TRBV5-6 and TRBJ1-6; TRBD1 matches 7 bases. V trimming: 4 bases; J trimming: 0 bases; junction bases outside the gene matches: 7. The germline CDR1 and CDR2 sequences are SGHDT and YYEEEE. CDR3 length: 17 amino acids.